Below, one TCR beta chain is given with its context. Original processing methods: Amplification of reference gene primers was used by the study to estimate nucleated cell counts. Produced via immunoSEQ multiplex PCR; TCRdb's table is partial and in-frame only. That table furnishes V, J and clone size, whereas the DNA furnished D and trimming. The table records a few hundred thousand clones, 82% of them present only once. V was pared by 1 base and J by 2 bases, with 13 bases between. The germline V gene encodes CDR1 LGHDT and CDR2 YNNKEL (reference sequence). The CDR3 covers 16 residues. This sample is part of a study of blood T cell repertoires in COVID-19. Study-level background: Acute and convalescent COVID-19 specimens originated in the United States, Italy and Spain.

The sequenced material came from peripheral blood. This clonotype originated in a young woman with acute or convalescent COVID-19. The V call is TRBV3-1 (or the pseudogene TRBV3-2), the J call TRBJ2-3; maybe TRBD1 (5 bases). The CDR3 loop is CASSQGQGWNTDTQYF. The CDR3 DNA reads TGTGCCAGCAGCCAAGGGCAGGGTTGGAACACAGATACGCAGTATTTT.